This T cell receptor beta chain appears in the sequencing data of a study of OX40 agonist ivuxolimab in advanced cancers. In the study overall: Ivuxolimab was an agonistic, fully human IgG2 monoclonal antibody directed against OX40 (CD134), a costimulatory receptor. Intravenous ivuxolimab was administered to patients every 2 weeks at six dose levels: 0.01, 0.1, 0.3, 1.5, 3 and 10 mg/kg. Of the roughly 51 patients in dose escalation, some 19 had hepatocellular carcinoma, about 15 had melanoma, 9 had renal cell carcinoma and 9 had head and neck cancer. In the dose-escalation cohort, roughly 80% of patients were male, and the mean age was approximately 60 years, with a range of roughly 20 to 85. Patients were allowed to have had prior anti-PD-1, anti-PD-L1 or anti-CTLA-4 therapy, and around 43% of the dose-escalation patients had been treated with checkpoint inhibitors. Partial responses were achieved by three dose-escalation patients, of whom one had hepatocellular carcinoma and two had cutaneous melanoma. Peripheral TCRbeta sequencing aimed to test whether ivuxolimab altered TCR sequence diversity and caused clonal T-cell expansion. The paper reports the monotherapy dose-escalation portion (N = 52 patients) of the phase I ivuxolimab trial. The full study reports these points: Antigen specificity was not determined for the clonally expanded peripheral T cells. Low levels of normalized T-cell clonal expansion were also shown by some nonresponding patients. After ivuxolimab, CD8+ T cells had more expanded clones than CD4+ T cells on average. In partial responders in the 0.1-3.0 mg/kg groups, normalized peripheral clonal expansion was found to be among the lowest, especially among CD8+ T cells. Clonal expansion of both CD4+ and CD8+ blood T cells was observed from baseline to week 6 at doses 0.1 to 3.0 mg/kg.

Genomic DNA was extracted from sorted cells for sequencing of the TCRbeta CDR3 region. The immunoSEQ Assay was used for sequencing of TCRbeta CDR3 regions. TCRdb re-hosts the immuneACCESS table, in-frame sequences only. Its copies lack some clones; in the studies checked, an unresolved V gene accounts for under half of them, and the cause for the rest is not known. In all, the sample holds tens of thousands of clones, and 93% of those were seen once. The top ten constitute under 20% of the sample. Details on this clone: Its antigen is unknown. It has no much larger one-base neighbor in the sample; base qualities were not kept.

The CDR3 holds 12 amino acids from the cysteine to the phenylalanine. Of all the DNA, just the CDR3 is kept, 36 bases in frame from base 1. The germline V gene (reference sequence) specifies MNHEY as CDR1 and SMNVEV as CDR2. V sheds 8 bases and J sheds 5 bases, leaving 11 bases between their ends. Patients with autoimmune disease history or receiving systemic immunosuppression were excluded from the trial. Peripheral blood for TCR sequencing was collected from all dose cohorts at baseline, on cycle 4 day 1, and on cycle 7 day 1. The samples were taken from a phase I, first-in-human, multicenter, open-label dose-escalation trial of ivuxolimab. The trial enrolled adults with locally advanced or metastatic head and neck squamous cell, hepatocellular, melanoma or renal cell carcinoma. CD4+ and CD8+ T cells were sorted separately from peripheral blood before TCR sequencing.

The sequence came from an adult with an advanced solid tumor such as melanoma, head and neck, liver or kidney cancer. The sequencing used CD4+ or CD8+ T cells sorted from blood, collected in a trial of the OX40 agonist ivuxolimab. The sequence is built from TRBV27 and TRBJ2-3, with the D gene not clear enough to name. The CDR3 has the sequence CASGVNLDTQYF. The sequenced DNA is TGTGCCAGCGGGGTCAACCTAGATACGCAGTATTTT.